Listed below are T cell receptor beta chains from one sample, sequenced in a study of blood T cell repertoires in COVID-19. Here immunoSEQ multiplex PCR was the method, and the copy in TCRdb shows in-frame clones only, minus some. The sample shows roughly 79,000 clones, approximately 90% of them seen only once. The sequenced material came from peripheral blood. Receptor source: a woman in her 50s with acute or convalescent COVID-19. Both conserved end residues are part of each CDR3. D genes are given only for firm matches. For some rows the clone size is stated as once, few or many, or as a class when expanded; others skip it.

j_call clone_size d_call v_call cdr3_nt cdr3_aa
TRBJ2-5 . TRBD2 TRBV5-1 TGCGCCAGCAGCACGGGACTAGCGGGAGTTGGGGAGACCCAGTACTTC CASSTGLAGVGETQYF
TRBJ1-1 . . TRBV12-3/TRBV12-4 TGTGCCAGCACTCAGGAGGGGTCTGAAGCTTTCTTT CASTQEGSEAFF
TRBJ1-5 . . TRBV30 TGTGCCTGCCAATTCCAGGGCGCGTATAGCAATCAGCCCCAGCATTTT CACQFQGAYSNQPQHF
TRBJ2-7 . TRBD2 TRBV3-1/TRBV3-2 TGTGCCAGCAGCCTTGGGGGGGGGACTAGCGGGTACGAGCAGTACTTC CASSLGGGTSGYEQYF
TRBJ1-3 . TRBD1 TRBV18 TGTGCCAGCTCGGGACAGGGGCTCAACTCTGGAAACACCATATATTTT CASSGQGLNSGNTIYF
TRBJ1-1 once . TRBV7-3 TGTGCCAGCAGCTTAACAATAAACACTGAAGCTTTCTTT CASSLTINTEAFF
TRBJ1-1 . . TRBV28 TGTGCCAGCAGTCCCCCGGGGAGCGCGACTTTCTTT CASSPPGSATFF
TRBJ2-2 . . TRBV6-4 TGTGCCAGCAGTGAAACCACGGGTACCGGGGAGCTGTTTTTT CASSETTGTGELFF
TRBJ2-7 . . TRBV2 TGTGCCAGCAGTGAAGACAGGTTAACCTACGAGCAGTACTTC CASSEDRLTYEQYF
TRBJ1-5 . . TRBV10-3 TGTGCCATCAGTACACAGGGTTTGGGTCAGCCCCAGCATTTT CAISTQGLGQPQHF
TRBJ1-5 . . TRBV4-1 TGCGCCAGCAGCCAACTGCAGGCCCGGGGTAGCAATCAGCCCCAGCATTTT CASSQLQARGSNQPQHF
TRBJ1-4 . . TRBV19 TGTGCCAGTAGTATTCGAACGGGAACTAATGAAAAACTGTTTTTT CASSIRTGTNEKLFF
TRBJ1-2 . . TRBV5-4 TGTGCCAGCAGCTTGGACAGGTTAGACTATGGCTACACCTTC CASSLDRLDYGYTF
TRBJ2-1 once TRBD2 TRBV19 TGTGCCAGTAGTATAGTTTTTGGACTAGCGGACAATGAGCAGTTCTTC CASSIVFGLADNEQFF
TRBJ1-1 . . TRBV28 TGTGCCAGCACACCGGGGGGGGCATCCGATCACACTGAAGCTTTCTTT CASTPGGASDHTEAFF
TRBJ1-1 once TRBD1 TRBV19 TGTGCCAGTCGGGGACAGGGAGAAAGTCGCACTGAAGCTTTCTTT CASRGQGESRTEAFF
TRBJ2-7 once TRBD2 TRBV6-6 TGTGCCAGCAGTTACTCGAGCGGGGGGGGGTACGAGCAGTACTTC CASSYSSGGGYEQYF
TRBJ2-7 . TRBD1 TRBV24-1 TGTGCCACCAGTGGGGGACAGGGTCGGTACGAGCAGTACTTC CATSGGQGRYEQYF
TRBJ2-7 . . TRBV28 TGTGCCAGCAGCCCGACAGGATTGAGCTACGAGCAGTACTTC CASSPTGLSYEQYF
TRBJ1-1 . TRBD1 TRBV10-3 TGTGCCATCAGCGGGACAGGGGGTGGCACTGAAGCTTTCTTT CAISGTGGGTEAFF
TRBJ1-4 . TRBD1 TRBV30 TGTGCCGGGAGACAGGGGGCCCCTAATGAAAAACTGTTTTTT CAGRQGAPNEKLFF
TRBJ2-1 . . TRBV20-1 TGCAGTGCTACCCCGTACAATGAGCAGTTCTTC CSATPYNEQFF
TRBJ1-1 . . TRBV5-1 TGCGCCAGCAGCTTGAACCAGGGACTAGACACTGAAGCTTTCTTT CASSLNQGLDTEAFF
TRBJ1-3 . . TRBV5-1 TGCGCCAGCAGCTTGGAGGGGACAAGTAGGAACACCATATATTTT CASSLEGTSRNTIYF
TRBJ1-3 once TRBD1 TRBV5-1 TGCGCCAGCAGCTTGAGGCAGGGGGGTTCCGGAAACACCATATATTTT CASSLRQGGSGNTIYF
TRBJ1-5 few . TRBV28 TGTGCCAGCAGAAAAACGACAGGAACGAATCAGCCCCAGCATTTT CASRKTTGTNQPQHF
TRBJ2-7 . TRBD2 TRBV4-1 TGCGCCAGCAGCCCTCAACGAACTAGCGGGCACTACGAGCAGTACTTC CASSPQRTSGHYEQYF
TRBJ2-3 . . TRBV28 TGTGCCAGCAGCTCACGGAGCCCGGATACGCAGTATTTT CASSSRSPDTQYF
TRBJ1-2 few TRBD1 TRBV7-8 TGTGCCAGCAGCCCCGGACAGGCCTATGGCTACACCTTC CASSPGQAYGYTF